A selection of T cell receptor beta chains follows, all from one sample in a study of cytomegalovirus exposure and HLA in healthy donors. Clones were sequenced by immunoSEQ multiplex PCR, and TCRdb holds only the in-frame ones, with some missing. The sample has 150,000 to 200,000 clones; around 90% are singletons. The sequencing input was PBMCs. Receptors were obtained from a woman aged 25-40 years in good health and CMV-seronegative. Both conserved end residues are part of each CDR3. Each record gives: CDR3 protein, CDR3 DNA, V gene, D gene, J gene, CDR3 length, clone size. A D gene is named only where the DNA matches it firmly. The size of a clone is reported for some rows only, either as once, few or many, or as a class for expanded clones.

CDR3 protein: CASSVVPASGSTDTQYF; CDR3 DNA: TGTGCCAGCAGCGTAGTTCCGGCTAGCGGTAGCACAGATACGCAGTATTTT; V gene: TRBV9; D gene: TRBD2; J gene: TRBJ2-3; CDR3 length: 17; clone size: -
CDR3 protein: CASSFGGATYEQYF; CDR3 DNA: TGTGCCAGCAGTTTCGGGGGGGCAACCTACGAGCAGTACTTC; V gene: TRBV28; D gene: TRBD2; J gene: TRBJ2-7; CDR3 length: 14; clone size: once
CDR3 protein: CASSPGEENTEAFF; CDR3 DNA: TGTGCCAGCAGTCCGGGGGAAGAAAACACTGAAGCTTTCTTT; V gene: TRBV5-6; D gene: -; J gene: TRBJ1-1; CDR3 length: 14; clone size: -
CDR3 protein: CASSQVPHGGTGVGEQYF; CDR3 DNA: TGCGCCAGCAGCCAAGTTCCGCATGGGGGGACAGGGGTGGGCGAGCAGTACTTC; V gene: TRBV4-3; D gene: TRBD1; J gene: TRBJ2-7; CDR3 length: 18; clone size: -
CDR3 protein: CASSEPGGGQPQHF; CDR3 DNA: TGTGCCAGCAGTGAGCCAGGGGGCGGTCAGCCCCAGCATTTT; V gene: TRBV6-1; D gene: TRBD1; J gene: TRBJ1-5; CDR3 length: 14; clone size: -
CDR3 protein: CASGLVTSFAGELFF; CDR3 DNA: TGTGCCAGCGGCCTGGTCACTAGTTTTGCCGGGGAGCTGTTTTTT; V gene: TRBV9; D gene: -; J gene: TRBJ2-2; CDR3 length: 15; clone size: -
CDR3 protein: CASGTAYEQYF; CDR3 DNA: TGTGCCAGCGGGACAGCCTACGAGCAGTACTTC; V gene: TRBV28; D gene: TRBD1; J gene: TRBJ2-7; CDR3 length: 11; clone size: -
CDR3 protein: CASSLINYEQYF; CDR3 DNA: TGTGCCAGCAGCTTAATTAATTACGAGCAGTACTTC; V gene: TRBV7-2; D gene: -; J gene: TRBJ2-7; CDR3 length: 12; clone size: -
CDR3 protein: CASRSTGGKNNEQFF; CDR3 DNA: TGTGCCAGCAGGTCGACAGGGGGCAAAAACAATGAGCAGTTCTTC; V gene: TRBV28; D gene: TRBD1; J gene: TRBJ2-1; CDR3 length: 15; clone size: -
CDR3 protein: CAINGEGPNEKLFF; CDR3 DNA: TGTGCCATCAACGGGGAGGGTCCTAATGAAAAACTGTTTTTT; V gene: TRBV10-3; D gene: -; J gene: TRBJ1-4; CDR3 length: 14; clone size: -
CDR3 protein: CASSLVGTGAEKLFF; CDR3 DNA: TGTGCCAGCAGCTTAGTTGGGACAGGGGCGGAAAAACTGTTTTTT; V gene: TRBV7-9; D gene: TRBD1; J gene: TRBJ1-4; CDR3 length: 15; clone size: -
CDR3 protein: CSVTVGAETQYF; CDR3 DNA: TGCAGCGTAACCGTAGGGGCGGAGACCCAGTACTTC; V gene: TRBV29-1; D gene: -; J gene: TRBJ2-5; CDR3 length: 12; clone size: few
CDR3 protein: CASSWGLPYNSPLHF; CDR3 DNA: TGTGCCAGCAGTTGGGGCTTACCCTATAATTCACCCCTCCACTTT; V gene: TRBV6-6; D gene: -; J gene: TRBJ1-6; CDR3 length: 15; clone size: once